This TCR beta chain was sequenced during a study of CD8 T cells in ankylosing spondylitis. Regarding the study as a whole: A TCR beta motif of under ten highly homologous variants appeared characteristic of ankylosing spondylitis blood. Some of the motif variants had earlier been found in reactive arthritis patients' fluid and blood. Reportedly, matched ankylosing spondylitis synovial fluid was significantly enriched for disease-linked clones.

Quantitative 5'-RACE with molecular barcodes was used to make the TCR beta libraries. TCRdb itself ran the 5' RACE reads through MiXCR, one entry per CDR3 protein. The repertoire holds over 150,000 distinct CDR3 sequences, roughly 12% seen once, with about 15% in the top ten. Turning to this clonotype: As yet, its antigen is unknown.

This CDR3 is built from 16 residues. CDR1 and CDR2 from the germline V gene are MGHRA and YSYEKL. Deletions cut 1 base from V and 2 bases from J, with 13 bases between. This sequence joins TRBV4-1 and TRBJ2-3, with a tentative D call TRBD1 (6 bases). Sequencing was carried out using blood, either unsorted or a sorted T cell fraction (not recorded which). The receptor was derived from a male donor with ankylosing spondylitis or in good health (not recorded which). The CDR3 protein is CASSQVTGSTTDTQYF. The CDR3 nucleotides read TGCGCCAGCAGCCAAGTAACAGGGAGCACCACAGATACGCAGTATTTT.